This record covers a single TCR beta chain. Other DNA sequences within the sample encode an identical CDR3. The data originate from a study of blood T cell repertoires in COVID-19. Looking at the study overall: From T cells, B-cell-depleted T cells, or PBMCs came the material, which was cDNA or gDNA.

Germline values: CDR1 SEHNR, CDR2 FQNEAQ (reference sequence). Deletions cut 2 bases from V and 6 bases from J, with 7 bases between. CDR3 length: 12 residues. As handled by the study authors: Estimates of nucleated cell counts were drawn from the amplification of reference gene primers. Method: immunoSEQ multiplex PCR; TCRdb's copy keeps in-frame clones and lacks some. V, J and clone size reflect that table, while D and trimming were determined from the DNA. Of about 300,000 clones in the sample, approximately 89% are singletons; the top ten hold 1.5% to 2%. Source material: peripheral blood. The receptor comes from a woman aged 25 to 45 with COVID-19, enrolled during active disease. V is TRBV7-9 and J is TRBJ1-1; no clear D. The CDR3 sequence: CASSLRVPEAFF. CDR3 coding DNA: TGTGCCAGCAGCTTACGGGTCCCTGAAGCTTTCTTT.